The 24 T cell receptor beta chains below all came from one sample that was sequenced in a study of early T cells in non-severe SARS-CoV-2 infection. Via MiXCR, TCRdb re-called the 5' RACE reads, giving one row per CDR3 protein. This sample has approximately 70,000 distinct CDR3 sequences, with roughly 4.9% found just once. The material was whole blood, obtained at baseline. The receptors derive from an adult who was a healthcare worker with PCR-confirmed SARS-CoV-2 infection or an uninfected control (not recorded which). The donor label of this sample is uncertain.

This clonotype showed up just a few times. The chain is built from TRBV5-1 and TRBJ2-7, with 8 nucleotides matching TRBD1. There are 14 residues in the CDR3. V shed 7 bases and J 2 bases; nucleotides not matched to a gene: 8. Per the germline V gene, CDR1 is SGHRS and CDR2 is YFSETQ. The CDR3 reads CASGQGAQPYEQYF. The CDR3 DNA reads as TGCGCCAGCGGTCAGGGGGCCCAACCCTACGAGCAGTACTTC.

The sample holds many counts of this clonotype. The rearrangement uses TRBV28 and TRBJ2-7; either TRBD1 or TRBD2 may supply D (5 bases each). This CDR3 contains 14 residues. CDR1 and CDR2 from the germline V gene are MDHEN and SYDVKM. V lost 2 bases to trimming and J lost 2 bases, with 10 bases between them. CDR3 region: CASSLGGFPYEQYF. DNA of the CDR3: TGTGCCAGCAGTTTAGGGGGTTTTCCCTACGAGCAGTACTTC.

The J gene is TRBJ2-5, the V gene TRBV12-3 or TRBV12-4; possible D gene TRBD2, 6 bases. V was shortened by 2 bases and J by 4 bases, with 11 bases between the two germline ends. The CDR3 is 14 amino acids. The CDR3 spells CASSLRAGGETQYF. For the CDR3, the DNA is TGTGCCAGCAGTTTAAGGGCCGGGGGAGAGACCCAGTACTTC.

In this sample, this clonotype turned up a few times. The chain employs TRBV27 and TRBJ1-5; D not resolved. From germline, CDR1 is MNHEY and CDR2 SMNVEV (reference sequence). V lost 8 bases to trimming and J lost 1 base, with 9 bases between them. CDR3 length: 13 amino acids. CDR3 region: CASSGLSNQPQHF. The CDR3 DNA reads TGTGCCAGCTCCGGGCTAAGCAATCAGCCCCAGCATTTT.

Concerning this clonotype itself: A much larger clone is a single base away; this may be a read error. This chain connects TRBV12-3 or TRBV12-4 to TRBJ1-1; a weak D match, TRBD1 (6 bases). CDR3 length: 15 residues. With 6 bases removed from V and 1 base from J, the gap between germline ends came to 15 bases. This CDR3 reads CASRPNRAPNTEAFF. Here the CDR3 DNA reads TGTGCCAGCAGGCCTAACAGGGCTCCGAACACTGAAGCTTTCTTT.

In this sample, this clonotype turned up many times. The chain combines TRBV20-1 with TRBJ2-3; 12 positions agree with TRBD2. Looked up from germline, CDR1 is DFQATT and CDR2 is SNEGSKA (reference sequence). The V segment lost 1 base and the J segment 4 bases; nucleotides outside the gene matches: 3. The length of the CDR3 is 15 residues. The CDR3 spells CSARATSGGADTQYF. As DNA, the CDR3 is TGCAGTGCTAGAGCGACTAGCGGGGGAGCAGATACGCAGTATTTT.

This clonotype was counted at least ten times. The rearrangement joins TRBV6-1 to TRBJ1-2; TRBD1 matches 7 bases. The CDR3 spans 15 residues. Per the germline V gene, CDR1 is MNHNS and CDR2 is SASEGT. V lost 6 bases, J lost 0 bases, and 7 bases stayed unmatched. The CDR3 sequence: CASRTGPEANYGYTF. The CDR3 DNA follows: TGTGCCAGCAGGACAGGGCCCGAAGCTAACTATGGCTACACCTTC.

This clonotype was counted a few times. CDR3 nucleotides: TGTGCCAGCAGGGACTGGCGGTCGTACTTC. Amino acids: CASRDWRSYF. The chain couples TRBV2 to TRBJ2-7; TRBD2 might be the D (5 bases). Trimming removed 6 bases from V and 12 bases from J, with 12 bases in between. CDR3 length: 10 residues. Germline CDR1 and CDR2: SNHLY and FYNNEI.

Only a few counts were recorded for this clonotype. The V call is TRBV25-1, the J call TRBJ2-7; D unresolved. This CDR3 spans 14 amino acids. Germline loops: CDR1 MGHDK, CDR2 SYGVNS. Between the trimmed V and J ends, which lost 3 bases and 0 bases, there was a span of 9 bases. The CDR3 region is CASSDDTCSYEQYF. CDR3 bases: TGTGCCAGCAGTGACGACACTTGCTCCTACGAGCAGTACTTC.

In this sample, this clonotype turned up many times. This chain links TRBV7-2 with TRBJ2-1; no reliable D call. The CDR3 has 14 residues. Deletions cut 8 bases from V and 0 bases from J, with 11 bases between. The germline V gene encodes CDR1 SGHTA and CDR2 FQGNSA. CDR3 bases: TGTGCCAGCGTACTGGCCACCTCCTACAATGAGCAGTTCTTC. Translation: CASVLATSYNEQFF.

This clonotype has just a few counts. This chain uses TRBV6-2 or TRBV6-3 with TRBJ2-1, with no clear D. Germline V gene data show CDR1 as MNHEY and CDR2 as SVGEGT. Deletions cut 4 bases from V and 8 bases from J, with 12 bases between. There are 13 residues in the CDR3. DNA for the CDR3: TGTGCCAGCAGTTTAGGGCAGCTTCATGAGCAGTTCTTC. Amino acids: CASSLGQLHEQFF.

The chain couples TRBV11-2 to TRBJ2-2, with D possibly TRBD2 on 5 matching bases. Trimming pared 8 bases from V and 3 bases from J, leaving 13 bases between. The CDR3 covers 14 residues. From germline, CDR1 is SGHAT and CDR2 FQNNGV. CDR3 residues: CASRTPGDTGELFF. The CDR3 coding sequence is TGTGCCAGCCGTACCCCCGGGGACACCGGGGAGCTGTTTTTT.

This clonotype appeared many times. This CDR3 reads CASSRIAKETQYF. CDR3 nucleotide sequence: TGTGCCAGCAGCCGAATTGCGAAAGAGACCCAGTACTTC. The genes are TRBV12-3 or TRBV12-4 and TRBJ2-5; D is uncertain. The CDR3 is 13 amino acids. Trimming removed 6 bases from V and 3 bases from J, with 11 bases in between.

This clonotype has ten or more counts. This chain links TRBV7-2 with TRBJ2-3; 8 bases map to TRBD2. CDR1 and CDR2 (germline): SGHTA, FQGNSA. The CDR3 extends over 16 amino acids. Losses at the gene ends were 2 bases for V and 4 bases for J; bases not matched to a gene: 8. The CDR3 protein is CASSLQTSEGADTQYF. For the CDR3, the DNA is TGTGCCAGCAGCTTACAGACTAGCGAGGGGGCAGATACGCAGTATTTT. The variable domain in full, with the rest retrieved from reference TRBV7-2 and TRBJ2-3, is GAGVSQSPSNKVTEKGKDVELRCDPISGHTALYWYRQSLGQGLEFLIYFQGNSAPDKSGLPSDRFSAERTGGSVSTLTIQRTQQEDSAVYLCASSLQTSEGADTQYFGPGTRLTVL.

This clonotype was counted ten times or more. V gene TRBV7-2 combines with J gene TRBJ1-1; 9 nucleotides align to TRBD1. In germline, CDR1 is SGHTA, CDR2 FQGNSA. Trimming at V came to 8 bases and at J to 3 bases, leaving 4 bases not matched to a gene. The CDR3 is made up of 13 amino acids. CDR3 in amino acids: CASLRTGDTEAFF. The CDR3 coding sequence is TGTGCCAGCCTGAGGACAGGGGACACTGAAGCTTTCTTT.

This clonotype was counted between two and nine times. This chain uses TRBV7-9 with TRBJ2-2; 8 bases fit TRBD2. J lost 2 bases, V lost 5 bases, and 7 bases had no gene match. Germline V CDR1 and CDR2: SEHNR, FQNEAQ (reference sequence). The CDR3 has 16 residues. The CDR3 is CASSGAGALNTGELFF. CDR3 DNA sequence: TGTGCCAGCAGCGGAGCGGGGGCGCTTAACACCGGGGAGCTGTTTTTT. The variable domain in full, completed from reference TRBV7-9 and TRBJ2-2, reads DTGVSQNPRHKITKRGQNVTFRCDPISEHNRLYWYRQTLGQGPEFLTYFQNEAQLEKSRLLSDRFSAERPKGSFSTLEIQRTEQGDSAMYLCASSGAGALNTGELFFGEGSRLTVL.

CDR3 bases: TGTGCCAGCAGCTCAGGACTAGCGTGTCCGTTCTTC. Translated, it gives CASSSGLACPFF. The chain carries TRBV13 and TRBJ2-1, with 9 bases lining up with TRBD2. J lost 15 bases, V lost 4 bases, and 7 bases had no gene match. The CDR3 contains 12 residues. Germline assignment: CDR1 PRHDT and CDR2 FYEKMQ (reference sequence).

The chain links TRBV30 to TRBJ2-7; the match to TRBD2 covers 9 bases. Per germline, CDR1 GTSNPN and CDR2 SVGIG (reference sequence). Trimming took 3 bases from V and 5 from J; bases not matched to a gene: 5. The CDR3 is 13 residues long. The CDR3 protein is CAWSQAGGHEQYF. The CDR3 region has the DNA TGTGCCTGGAGCCAAGCGGGGGGACACGAGCAGTACTTC. The full variable domain, its missing parts supplied by reference TRBV30 and TRBJ2-7, is SQTIHQWPATLVQPVGSPLSLECTVEGTSNPNLYWYRQAAGRGLQLLFYSVGIGQISSEVPQNLSASRPQDRQFILSSKKLLLSDSGFYLCAWSQAGGHEQYFGPGTRLTVT.

The rearrangement links TRBV18 to TRBJ1-6, with 8 bases aligning to TRBD1. V was pared by 1 base and J by 5 bases, with 4 bases of the junction left unmatched. The CDR3 totals 16 residues. Germline CDR1 KGHSH, CDR2 LQKENI. CDR3 loop: CASSPRAGGNNSPLHF. The CDR3 coding sequence is TGTGCCAGCTCACCACGTGCAGGGGGCAATAATTCACCCCTCCACTTT.

This clonotype was observed a single time. The chain uses TRBV5-1 and TRBJ2-3, with a tentative D call TRBD2 (5 bases). V lost 0 bases and J 4 bases, leaving 15 bases between the germline ends. CDR1 and CDR2 (germline): SGHRS, YFSETQ. The CDR3 spans 16 residues. CDR3 nucleotides: TGCGCCAGCAGCTTGGCAAGGGAGATCTCCTCAGATACGCAGTATTTT. This gives the protein CASSLAREISSDTQYF.

This clonotype was seen many times. The rearrangement links TRBV20-1 to TRBJ2-7, with D possibly matching TRBD2 (5 bases). From germline, CDR1 is DFQATT and CDR2 SNEGSKA (reference sequence). This CDR3 contains 15 residues. V gave up 0 bases and J gave up 0 bases, with 12 bases separating them. The CDR3, as DNA: TGCAGTGCTAGAGATGGGAGAACGAGCTCCTACGAGCAGTACTTC. Protein product: CSARDGRTSSYEQYF.

Of note for this clonotype: Germline and junction disagree at one end, which may indicate a read error. The chain is built from TRBV7-7 and TRBJ2-3, with 7 bases matching TRBD1. Germline V lookup: CDR1 SSHAT, CDR2 FNYEAQ (reference sequence). The CDR3 totals 15 residues. CDR3 region: CASSPTGSSTDTQYF. DNA of the CDR3: TGTGCTAGCAGCCCGACAGGGTCTAGCACAGATACGCAGTATTTT.

This sequence joins TRBV7-8 and TRBJ1-1, with D perhaps TRBD1 (5 bases). Germline V gives CDR1 SGHVS, CDR2 FQNEAQ. Trimming shortened V by 6 bases and J by 1 base, and 15 bases separated the two germline ends. The length of the CDR3 is 15 residues. The CDR3 nucleotides read TGTGCCAGCAGTTCAGGGTGGGGCCAGAACACTGAAGCTTTCTTT. Translating it yields CASSSGWGQNTEAFF.

This sequence joins TRBV14 and TRBJ1-1; D perhaps matches TRBD1 (5 bases). Trimming removed 5 bases at V and 0 bases at J, with 22 bases between. The CDR3 is 18 amino acids. The germline CDR1 and CDR2 sequences are SGHDN and FVKESK. This CDR3 reads CASSTTSGPRVVNTEAFF. DNA of the CDR3: TGTGCCAGCAGCACTACTTCGGGGCCCAGAGTGGTGAACACTGAAGCTTTCTTT.